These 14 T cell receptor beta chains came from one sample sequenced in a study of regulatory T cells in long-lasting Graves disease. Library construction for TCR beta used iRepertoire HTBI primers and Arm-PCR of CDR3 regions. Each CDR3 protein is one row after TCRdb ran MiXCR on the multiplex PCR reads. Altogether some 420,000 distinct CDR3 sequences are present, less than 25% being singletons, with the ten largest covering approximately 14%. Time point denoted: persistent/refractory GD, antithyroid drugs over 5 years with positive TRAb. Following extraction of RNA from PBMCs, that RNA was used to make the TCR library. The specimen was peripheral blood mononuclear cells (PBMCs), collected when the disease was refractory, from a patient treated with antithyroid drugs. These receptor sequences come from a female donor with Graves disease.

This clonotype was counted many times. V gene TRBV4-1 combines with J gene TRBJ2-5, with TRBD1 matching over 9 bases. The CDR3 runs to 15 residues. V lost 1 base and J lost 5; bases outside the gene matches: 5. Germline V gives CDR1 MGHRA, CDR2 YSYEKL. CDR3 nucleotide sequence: TGCGCCAGCAGCCAAGGATGGGGACAGGGTGAGACCCAGTACTTC. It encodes CASSQGWGQGETQYF.

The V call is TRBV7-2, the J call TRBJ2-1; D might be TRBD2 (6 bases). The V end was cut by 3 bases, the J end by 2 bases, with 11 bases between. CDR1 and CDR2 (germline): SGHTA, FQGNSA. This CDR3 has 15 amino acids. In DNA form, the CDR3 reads TGTGCCAGCAGCTTTAGCGGAGAGACCTACAATGAGCAGTTCTTC. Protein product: CASSFSGETYNEQFF.

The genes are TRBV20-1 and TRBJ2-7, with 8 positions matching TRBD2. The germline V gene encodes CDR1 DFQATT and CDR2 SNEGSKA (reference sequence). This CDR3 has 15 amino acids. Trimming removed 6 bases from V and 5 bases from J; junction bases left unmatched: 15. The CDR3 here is CSARLAGGPRDEQYF. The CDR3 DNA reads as TGCAGTGCCCGTCTGGCGGGAGGCCCCAGAGACGAGCAGTACTTC.

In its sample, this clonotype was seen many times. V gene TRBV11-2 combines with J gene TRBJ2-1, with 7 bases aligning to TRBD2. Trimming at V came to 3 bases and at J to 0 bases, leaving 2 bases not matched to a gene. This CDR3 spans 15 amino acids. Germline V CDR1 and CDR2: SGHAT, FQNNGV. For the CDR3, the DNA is TGTGCCAGCAGCTTGGGGGGGAGCTCCTACAATGAGCAGTTCTTC. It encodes CASSLGGSSYNEQFF. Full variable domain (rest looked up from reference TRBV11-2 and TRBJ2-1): EAGVAQSPRYKIIEKRQSVAFWCNPISGHATLYWYQQILGQGPKLLIQFQNNGVVDDSQLPKDRFSAERLKGVDSTLKIQPAKLEDSAVYLCASSLGGSSYNEQFFGPGTRLTVL.

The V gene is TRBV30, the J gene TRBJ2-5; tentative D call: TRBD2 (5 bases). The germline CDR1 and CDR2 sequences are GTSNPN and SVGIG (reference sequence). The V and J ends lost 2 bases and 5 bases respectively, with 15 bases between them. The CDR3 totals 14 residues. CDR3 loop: CAWSQSGWVETQYF. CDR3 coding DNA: TGTGCCTGGAGTCAAAGCGGCTGGGTGGAGACCCAGTACTTC.

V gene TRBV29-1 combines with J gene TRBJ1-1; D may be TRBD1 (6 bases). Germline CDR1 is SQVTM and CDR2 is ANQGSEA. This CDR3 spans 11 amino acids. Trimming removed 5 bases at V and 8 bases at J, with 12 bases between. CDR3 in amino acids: CSVNSGTEAFF. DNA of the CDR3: TGCAGCGTTAACTCCGGGACAGAAGCTTTCTTT.

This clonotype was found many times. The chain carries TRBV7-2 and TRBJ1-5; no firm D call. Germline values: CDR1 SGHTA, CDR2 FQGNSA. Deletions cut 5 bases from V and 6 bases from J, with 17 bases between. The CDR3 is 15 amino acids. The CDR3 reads CASSATGSGGQPQHF. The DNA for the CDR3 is TGTGCCAGCAGCGCAACTGGATCGGGAGGTCAGCCCCAGCATTTT. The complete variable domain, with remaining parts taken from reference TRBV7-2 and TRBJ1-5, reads GAGVSQSPSNKVTEKGKDVELRCDPISGHTALYWYRQSLGQGLEFLIYFQGNSAPDKSGLPSDRFSAERTGGSVSTLTIQRTQQEDSAVYLCASSATGSGGQPQHFGDGTRLSIL.

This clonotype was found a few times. CDR3 in DNA: TGTGCCAGCAGCGTAGGAGCGGGGGTTGGTGGCTACACCTTC. Amino acids: CASSVGAGVGGYTF. V and J are TRBV9 and TRBJ1-2; TRBD1 might be the D (5 bases). The CDR3 loop spans 14 amino acids. The ends were cut back, 0 bases at V and 7 bases at J, with 13 bases in the middle. Per germline, CDR1 SGDLS and CDR2 YYNGEE. Together with reference TRBV9 and TRBJ1-2, the CDR3 gives the full variable domain: DSGVTQTPKHLITATGQRVTLRCSPRSGDLSVYWYQQSLDQGLQFLIQYYNGEERAKGNILERFSAQQFPDLHSELNLSSLELGDSALYFCASSVGAGVGGYTFGSGTRLTVV.

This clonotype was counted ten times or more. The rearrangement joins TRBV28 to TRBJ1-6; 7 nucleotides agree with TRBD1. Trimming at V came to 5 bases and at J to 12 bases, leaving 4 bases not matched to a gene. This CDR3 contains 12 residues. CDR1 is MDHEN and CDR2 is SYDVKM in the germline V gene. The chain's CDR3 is CASSNRGKPLHF. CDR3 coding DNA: TGTGCCAGCAGTAACAGGGGTAAACCCCTCCACTTT.

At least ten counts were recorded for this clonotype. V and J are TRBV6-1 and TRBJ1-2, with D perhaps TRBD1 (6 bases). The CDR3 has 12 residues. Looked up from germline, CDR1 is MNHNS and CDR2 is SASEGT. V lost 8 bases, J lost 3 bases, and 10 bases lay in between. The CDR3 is CASSRQDYGYTF. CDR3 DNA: TGTGCCAGCTCTCGACAGGACTATGGCTACACCTTC.

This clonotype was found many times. The CDR3 loop is CASSLSRTGPYEQYF. DNA for the CDR3: TGTGCCAGCAGTTTATCGCGGACAGGACCCTACGAGCAGTACTTC. This rearrangement joins TRBV27 to TRBJ2-7; 7 bases fit TRBD1. The CDR3 sequence is 15 residues long. V trimming: 0 bases; J trimming: 2 bases; junction bases outside the gene matches: 4. In germline, CDR1 is MNHEY, CDR2 SMNVEV (reference sequence).

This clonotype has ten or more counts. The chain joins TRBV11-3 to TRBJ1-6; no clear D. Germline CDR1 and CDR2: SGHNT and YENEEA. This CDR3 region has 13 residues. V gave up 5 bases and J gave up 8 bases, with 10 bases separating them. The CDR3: CASSPGPDSPLHF. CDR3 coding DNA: TGTGCCAGCAGCCCAGGCCCAGATTCACCCCTCCACTTT.

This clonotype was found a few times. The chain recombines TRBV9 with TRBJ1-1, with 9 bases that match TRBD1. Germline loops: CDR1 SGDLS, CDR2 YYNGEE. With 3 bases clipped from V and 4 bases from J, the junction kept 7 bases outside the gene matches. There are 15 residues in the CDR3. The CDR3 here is CASSERQGGSTEAFF. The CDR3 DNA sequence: TGTGCCAGCAGCGAACGACAGGGGGGGTCCACTGAAGCTTTCTTT.

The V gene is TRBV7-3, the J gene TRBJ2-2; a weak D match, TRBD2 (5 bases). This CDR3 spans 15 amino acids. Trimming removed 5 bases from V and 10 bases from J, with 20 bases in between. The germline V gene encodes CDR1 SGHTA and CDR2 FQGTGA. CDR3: CASSPPSQNPAELFF. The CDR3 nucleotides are TGTGCCAGCAGCCCCCCTAGCCAGAACCCGGCGGAGCTGTTTTTT.